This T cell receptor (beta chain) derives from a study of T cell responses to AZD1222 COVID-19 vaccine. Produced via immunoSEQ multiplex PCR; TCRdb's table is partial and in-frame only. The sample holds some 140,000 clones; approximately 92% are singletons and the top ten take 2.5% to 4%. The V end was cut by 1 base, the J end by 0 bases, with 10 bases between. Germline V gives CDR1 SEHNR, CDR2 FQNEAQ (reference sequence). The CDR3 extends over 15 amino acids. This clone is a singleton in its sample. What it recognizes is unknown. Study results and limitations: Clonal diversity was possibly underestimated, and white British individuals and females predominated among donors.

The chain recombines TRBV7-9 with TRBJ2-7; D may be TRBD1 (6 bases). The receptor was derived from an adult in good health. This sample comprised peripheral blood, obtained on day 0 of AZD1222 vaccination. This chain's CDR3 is CASSLVTGPSYEQYF. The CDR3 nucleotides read TGTGCCAGCAGCTTAGTAACAGGGCCCTCCTACGAGCAGTACTTC. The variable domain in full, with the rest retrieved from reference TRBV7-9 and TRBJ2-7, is DTGVSQNPRHKITKRGQNVTFRCDPISEHNRLYWYRQTLGQGPEFLTYFQNEAQLEKSRLLSDRFSAERPKGSFSTLEIQRTEQGDSAMYLCASSLVTGPSYEQYFGPGTRLTVT.